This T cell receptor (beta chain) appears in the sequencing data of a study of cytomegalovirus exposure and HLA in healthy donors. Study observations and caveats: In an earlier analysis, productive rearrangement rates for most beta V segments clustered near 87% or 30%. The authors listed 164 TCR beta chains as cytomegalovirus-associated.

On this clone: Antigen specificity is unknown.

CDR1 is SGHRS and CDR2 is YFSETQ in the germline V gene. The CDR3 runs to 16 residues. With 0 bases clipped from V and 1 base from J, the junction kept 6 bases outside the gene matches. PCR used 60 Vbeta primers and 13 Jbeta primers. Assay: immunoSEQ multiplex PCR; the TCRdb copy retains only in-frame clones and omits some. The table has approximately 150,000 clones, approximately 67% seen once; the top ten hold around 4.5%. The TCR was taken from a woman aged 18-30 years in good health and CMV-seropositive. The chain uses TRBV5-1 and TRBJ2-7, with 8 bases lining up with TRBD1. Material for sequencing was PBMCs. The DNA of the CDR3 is TGCGCCAGCAGCTTGGTGGGCAGGGGGCTTTCCTACGAGCAGTACTTC. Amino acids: CASSLVGRGLSYEQYF.